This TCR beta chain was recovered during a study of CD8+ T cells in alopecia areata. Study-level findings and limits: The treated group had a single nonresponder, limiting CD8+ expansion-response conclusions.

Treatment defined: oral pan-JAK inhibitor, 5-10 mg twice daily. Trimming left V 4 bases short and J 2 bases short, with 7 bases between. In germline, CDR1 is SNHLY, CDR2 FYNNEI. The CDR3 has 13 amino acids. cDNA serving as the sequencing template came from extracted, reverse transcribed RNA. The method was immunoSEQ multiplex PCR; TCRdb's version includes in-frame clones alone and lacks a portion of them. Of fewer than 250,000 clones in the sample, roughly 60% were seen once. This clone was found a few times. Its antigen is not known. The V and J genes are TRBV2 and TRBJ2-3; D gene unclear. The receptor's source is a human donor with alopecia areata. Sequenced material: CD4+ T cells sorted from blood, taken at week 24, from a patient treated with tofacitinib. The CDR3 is CASSGAHTDTQYF. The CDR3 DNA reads TGTGCCAGCAGTGGGGCACACACAGATACGCAGTATTTT.